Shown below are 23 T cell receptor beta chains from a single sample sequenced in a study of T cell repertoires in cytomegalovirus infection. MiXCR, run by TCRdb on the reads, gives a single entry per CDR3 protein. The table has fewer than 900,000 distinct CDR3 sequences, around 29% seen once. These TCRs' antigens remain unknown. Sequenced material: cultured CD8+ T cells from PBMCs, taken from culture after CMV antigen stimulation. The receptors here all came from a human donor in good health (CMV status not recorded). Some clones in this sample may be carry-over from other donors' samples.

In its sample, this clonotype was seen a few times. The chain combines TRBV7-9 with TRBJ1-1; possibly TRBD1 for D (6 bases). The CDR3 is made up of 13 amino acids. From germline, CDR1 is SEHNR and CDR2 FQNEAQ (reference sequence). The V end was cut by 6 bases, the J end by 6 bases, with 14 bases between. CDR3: CASRSQGRPEAFF. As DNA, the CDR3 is TGTGCCAGCAGATCCCAGGGGCGCCCTGAAGCTTTCTTT. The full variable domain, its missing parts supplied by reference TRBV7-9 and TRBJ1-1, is DTGVSQNPRHKITKRGQNVTFRCDPISEHNRLYWYRQTLGQGPEFLTYFQNEAQLEKSRLLSDRFSAERPKGSFSTLEIQRTEQGDSAMYLCASRSQGRPEAFFGQGTRLTVV.

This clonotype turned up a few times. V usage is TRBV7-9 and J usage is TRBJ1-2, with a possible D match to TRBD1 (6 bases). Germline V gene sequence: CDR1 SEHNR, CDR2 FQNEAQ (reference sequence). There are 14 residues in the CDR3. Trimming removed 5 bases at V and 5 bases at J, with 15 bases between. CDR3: CASSESGTFYGYTF. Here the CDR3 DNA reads TGTGCCAGCAGCGAATCCGGGACATTTTATGGCTACACCTTC.

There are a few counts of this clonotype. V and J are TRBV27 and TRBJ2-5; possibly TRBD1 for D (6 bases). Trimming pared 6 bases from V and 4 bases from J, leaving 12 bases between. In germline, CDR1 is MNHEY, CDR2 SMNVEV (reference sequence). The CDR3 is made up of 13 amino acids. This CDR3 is CASRGDTTETQYF. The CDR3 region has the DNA TGTGCCAGCAGGGGGGACACCACAGAGACCCAGTACTTC.

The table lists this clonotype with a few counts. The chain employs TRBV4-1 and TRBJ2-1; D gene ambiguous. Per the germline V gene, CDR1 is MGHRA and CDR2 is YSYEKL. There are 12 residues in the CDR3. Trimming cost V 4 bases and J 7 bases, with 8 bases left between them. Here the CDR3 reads CASSPPANEQFF. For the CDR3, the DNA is TGCGCCAGCAGCCCCCCCGCTAATGAGCAGTTCTTC.

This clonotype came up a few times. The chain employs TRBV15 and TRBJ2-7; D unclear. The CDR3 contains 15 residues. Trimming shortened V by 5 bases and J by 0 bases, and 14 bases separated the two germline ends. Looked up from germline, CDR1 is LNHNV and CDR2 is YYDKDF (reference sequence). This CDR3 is CATSVSPASSYEQYF. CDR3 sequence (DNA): TGTGCCACCAGCGTCAGTCCCGCGAGCTCCTACGAGCAGTACTTC.

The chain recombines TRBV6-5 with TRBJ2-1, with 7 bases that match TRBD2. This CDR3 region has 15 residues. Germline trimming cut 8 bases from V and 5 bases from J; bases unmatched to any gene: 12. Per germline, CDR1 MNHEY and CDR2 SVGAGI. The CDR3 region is CASAYGGTGDNEQFF. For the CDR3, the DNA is TGTGCCAGCGCTTACGGGGGGACTGGTGACAATGAGCAGTTCTTC.

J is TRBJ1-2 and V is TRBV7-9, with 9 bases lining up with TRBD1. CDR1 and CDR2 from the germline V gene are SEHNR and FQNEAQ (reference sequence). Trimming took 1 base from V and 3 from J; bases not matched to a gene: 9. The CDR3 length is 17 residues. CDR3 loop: CASSLGQGEEGYYGYTF. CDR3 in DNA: TGTGCCAGCAGCTTAGGACAGGGGGAGGAAGGTTACTATGGCTACACCTTC.

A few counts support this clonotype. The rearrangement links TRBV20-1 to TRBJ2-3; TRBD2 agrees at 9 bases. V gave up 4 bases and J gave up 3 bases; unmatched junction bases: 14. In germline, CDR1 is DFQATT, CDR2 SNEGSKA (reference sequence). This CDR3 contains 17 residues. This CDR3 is CSAIIGGSSGGTDTQYF. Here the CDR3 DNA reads TGCAGTGCTATTATAGGCGGGAGTAGCGGGGGAACAGATACGCAGTATTTT.

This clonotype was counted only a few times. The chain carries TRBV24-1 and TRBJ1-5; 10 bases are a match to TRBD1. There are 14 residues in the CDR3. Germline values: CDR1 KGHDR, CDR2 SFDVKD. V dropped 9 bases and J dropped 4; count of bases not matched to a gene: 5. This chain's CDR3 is CATATGGANQPQHF. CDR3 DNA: TGTGCCACCGCGACAGGGGGCGCGAATCAGCCCCAGCATTTT.

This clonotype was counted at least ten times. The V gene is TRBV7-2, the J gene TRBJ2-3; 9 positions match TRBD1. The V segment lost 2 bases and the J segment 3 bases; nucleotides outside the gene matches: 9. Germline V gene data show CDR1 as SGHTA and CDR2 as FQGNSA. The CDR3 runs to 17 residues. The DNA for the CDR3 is TGTGCCAGCAGCTTATCACCCCACAGGGGGCGGACAGATACGCAGTATTTT. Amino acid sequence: CASSLSPHRGRTDTQYF.

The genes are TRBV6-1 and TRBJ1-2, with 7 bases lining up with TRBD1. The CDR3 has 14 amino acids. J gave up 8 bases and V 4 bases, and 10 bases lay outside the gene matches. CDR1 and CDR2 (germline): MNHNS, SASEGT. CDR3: CASSAPRTGLGYTF. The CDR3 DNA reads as TGTGCCAGCAGTGCCCCGCGGACAGGATTAGGCTACACCTTC.

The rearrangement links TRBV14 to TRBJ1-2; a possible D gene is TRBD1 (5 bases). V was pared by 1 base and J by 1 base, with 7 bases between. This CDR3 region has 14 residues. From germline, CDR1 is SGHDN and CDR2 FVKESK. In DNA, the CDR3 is TGTGCCAGCAGCCAAGGACAGTTTAACTATGGCTACACCTTC. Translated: CASSQGQFNYGYTF.

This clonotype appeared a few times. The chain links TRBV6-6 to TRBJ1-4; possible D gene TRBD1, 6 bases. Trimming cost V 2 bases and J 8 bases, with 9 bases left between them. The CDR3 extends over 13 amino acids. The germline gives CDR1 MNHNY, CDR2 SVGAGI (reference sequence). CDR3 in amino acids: CASSYVTGEKLFF. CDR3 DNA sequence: TGTGCCAGCAGTTACGTGACAGGAGAAAAACTGTTTTTT.

CDR3 sequence: CAISATVPGAYYEQYV. The CDR3 DNA is TGTGCCATCAGTGCGACAGTTCCGGGGGCCTACTACGAGCAGTACGTC. J is TRBJ2-7 and V is TRBV10-3; either TRBD1 or TRBD2 may fit D (6 bases each). The CDR3 is 16 amino acids. Germline CDR1 ENHRY, CDR2 SYGVKD. Trimming took off 4 bases at V and 3 bases at J, with 19 bases between the two ends.

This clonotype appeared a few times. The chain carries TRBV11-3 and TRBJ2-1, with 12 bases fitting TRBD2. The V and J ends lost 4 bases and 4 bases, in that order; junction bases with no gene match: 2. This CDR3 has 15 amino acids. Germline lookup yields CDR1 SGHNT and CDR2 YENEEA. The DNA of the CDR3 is TGTGCCAGCAGCTGGACTAGCGGGAATTACAATGAGCAGTTCTTC. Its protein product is CASSWTSGNYNEQFF.

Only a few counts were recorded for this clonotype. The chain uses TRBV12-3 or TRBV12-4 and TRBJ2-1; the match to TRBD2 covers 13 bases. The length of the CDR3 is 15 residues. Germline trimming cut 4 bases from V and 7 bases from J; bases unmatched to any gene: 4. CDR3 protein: CASSSGLAGLNEQFF. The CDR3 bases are TGTGCCAGCAGTTCGGGACTAGCGGGGTTGAATGAGCAGTTCTTC.

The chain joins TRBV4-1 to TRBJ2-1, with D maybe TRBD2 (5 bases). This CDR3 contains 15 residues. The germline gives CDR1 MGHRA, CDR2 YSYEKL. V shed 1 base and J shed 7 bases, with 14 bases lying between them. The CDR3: CASSQVGGLGNEQFF. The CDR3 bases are TGCGCCAGCAGCCAAGTAGGCGGGCTGGGGAATGAGCAGTTCTTC.

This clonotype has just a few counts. The CDR3 coding sequence is TGTGCCAGTAGTAACCAAGGACGAAACAATGAGCAGTTCTTC. Encoded protein: CASSNQGRNNEQFF. The chain couples TRBV19 to TRBJ2-1, with D unresolved. Germline V gene data show CDR1 as LNHDA and CDR2 as SQIVND (reference sequence). The V end lost 4 bases, the J end lost 5 bases, and 12 bases lay between the germline ends. The CDR3 runs 14 residues.

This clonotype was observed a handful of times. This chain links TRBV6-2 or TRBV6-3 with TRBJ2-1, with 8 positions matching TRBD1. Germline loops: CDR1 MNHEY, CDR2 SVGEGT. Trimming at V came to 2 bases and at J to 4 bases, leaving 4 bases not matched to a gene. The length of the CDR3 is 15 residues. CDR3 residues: CASSYNRGVYNEQFF. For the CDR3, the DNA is TGTGCCAGCAGTTACAACAGGGGGGTTTACAATGAGCAGTTCTTC.

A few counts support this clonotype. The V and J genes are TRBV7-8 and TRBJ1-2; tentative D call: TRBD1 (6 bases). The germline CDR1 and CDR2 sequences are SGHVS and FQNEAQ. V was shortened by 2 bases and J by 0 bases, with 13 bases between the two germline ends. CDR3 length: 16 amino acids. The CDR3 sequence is CASSLRTATANYGYTF. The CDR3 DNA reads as TGTGCCAGCAGCTTAAGGACAGCGACAGCTAACTATGGCTACACCTTC. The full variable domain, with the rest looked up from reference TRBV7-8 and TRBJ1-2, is GAGVSQSPRYKVAKRGQDVALRCDPISGHVSLFWYQQALGQGPEFLTYFQNEAQLDKSGLPSDRFFAERPEGSVSTLKIQRTQQEDSAVYLCASSLRTATANYGYTFGSGTRLTVV.

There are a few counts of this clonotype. CDR3 loop: CATRGGGYNEQFF. CDR3 nucleotides: TGTGCCACCCGAGGCGGGGGGTACAATGAGCAGTTCTTC. This chain connects TRBV6-1 to TRBJ2-1; TRBD2 aligns across 8 bases. Germline V gene sequence: CDR1 MNHNS, CDR2 SASEGT. The CDR3 totals 13 residues. With V trimmed by 10 bases and J by 4 bases, 6 bases remained unmatched.

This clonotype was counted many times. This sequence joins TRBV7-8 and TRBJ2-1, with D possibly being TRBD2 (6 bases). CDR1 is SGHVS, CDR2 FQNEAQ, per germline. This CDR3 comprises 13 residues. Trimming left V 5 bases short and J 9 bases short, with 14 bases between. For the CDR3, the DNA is TGTGCCAGCAGCCGGCTGGGGGGAGGTGAGCAGTTCTTC. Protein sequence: CASSRLGGGEQFF.

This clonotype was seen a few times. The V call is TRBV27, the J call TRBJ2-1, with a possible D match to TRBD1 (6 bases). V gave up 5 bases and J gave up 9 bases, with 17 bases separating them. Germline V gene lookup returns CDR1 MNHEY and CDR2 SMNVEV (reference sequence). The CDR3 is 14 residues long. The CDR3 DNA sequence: TGTGCCAGCAGTCCCGGGACCGAACAGGGTGAGCAGTTCTTC. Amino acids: CASSPGTEQGEQFF.